This T cell receptor (beta chain) was sequenced for a study of blood T cell repertoires in COVID-19. On the study more broadly: PBMCs, B-cell-depleted T cells, or T cells provided the cDNA or gDNA that made up the material.

How the authors handled the data: Cell counts per sample came from amplifying reference gene primers. Sequencing used immunoSEQ multiplex PCR; TCRdb keeps in-frame clones, though not all of them. From that table come the V and J calls and clone size; the DNA was used to work out D and trimming. The sample yields around 300,000 clones, roughly nine tenths seen once. Trimming cost V 2 bases and J 12 bases, with 18 bases left between them. Germline CDR1 is SGHRS and CDR2 is YFSETQ. There are 14 residues in the CDR3. Participant-reported clinical history was the basis for cohort assignment. Donors of Cohort 3 who recovered were those that had two negative PCRs, clearance, or symptom resolution.

The receptor's source is a woman in her fifties or sixties who had recovered from COVID-19. The specimen was PBMCs or T cells enriched from blood (not recorded which). The J gene is TRBJ2-1, the V gene TRBV5-1, with a possible D match to TRBD2 (5 bases). For the CDR3, the DNA is TGCGCCAGCAGCTTAGAGAACGTGGACTGGAGGCAGTTCTTC. Its translation: CASSLENVDWRQFF.